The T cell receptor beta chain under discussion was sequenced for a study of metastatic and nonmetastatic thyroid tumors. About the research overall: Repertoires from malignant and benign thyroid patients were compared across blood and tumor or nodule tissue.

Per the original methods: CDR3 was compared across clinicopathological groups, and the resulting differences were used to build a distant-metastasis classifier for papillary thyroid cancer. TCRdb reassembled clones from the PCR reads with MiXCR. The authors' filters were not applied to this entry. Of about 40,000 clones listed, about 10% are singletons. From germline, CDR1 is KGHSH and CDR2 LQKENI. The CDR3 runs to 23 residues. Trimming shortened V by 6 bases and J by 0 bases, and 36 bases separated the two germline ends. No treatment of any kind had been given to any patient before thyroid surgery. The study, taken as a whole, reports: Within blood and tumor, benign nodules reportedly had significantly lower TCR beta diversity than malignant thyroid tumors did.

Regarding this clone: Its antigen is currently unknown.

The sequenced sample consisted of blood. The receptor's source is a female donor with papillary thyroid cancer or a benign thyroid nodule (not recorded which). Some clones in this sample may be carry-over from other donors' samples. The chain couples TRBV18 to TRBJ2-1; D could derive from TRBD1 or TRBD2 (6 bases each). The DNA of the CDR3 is TGTGCCAGCTCCCCGAACCGAATGTCGGGGGCCGCGCGACCCTTAAGCTCCTACAATGAGCAGTTCTTC. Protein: CASSPNRMSGAARPLSSYNEQFF.